The sequence of this TCR beta chain was determined in a study of early T cells in non-severe SARS-CoV-2 infection (TCRdb year 2021). Regarding the study in general: TCR sequencing used bulk RNA from unsorted whole blood, so alpha and beta chains could not be paired. What the authors observed across the whole study: Matching against VDJdb was skewed toward anti-spike CD8 responses, likely underestimated virus-specific expansions, and missed private and CD4 specificities.

Set within a cohort of healthcare workers in London, UK, this nested case-control study involved weekly PCR testing of nasopharyngeal swabs along with blood sampling. Healthcare workers were recruited between 23 and 31 March 2020, during the week of the UK lockdown, and were followed weekly for up to roughly 16 weeks. This clonotype was detected a few times. The clone's antigen remains unknown. Per-base qualities were not stored, and no clone one base away is much larger. The library came from 5' RACE. Sequencing used a NextSeq 500. To correct for sequencing error and PCR bias, the TCR library protocol tagged individual cDNA molecules with unique molecular identifiers. TCR alpha and beta chains were both sequenced, and the abundances of alpha and beta sequences in each sample were closely correlated with each other. From the authors' description of their analysis: V gene, J gene and CDR3 annotation of TCR sequences was performed with Decombinator V4. Expanded TCRs were defined as changing significantly between any two time points under a Poisson model with p below 0.0001. TCR abundances were normalised to the total number of TCRs sequenced per sample and expressed as counts per million. TRAV1-2 paired with TRAJ12, TRAJ20 or TRAJ33 defined MAIT TCRs, while TRAV10 paired with TRAJ18 defined iNKT TCRs. VDJdb, accessed on 1 November 2021, was searched for TCRs annotated for CMV, EBV and SARS-CoV-2, and TCRs annotated for more than one antigen were excluded. TCRdb reprocessed the public reads (quality trimming at Q25 with fastp, clone calling with MiXCR) and kept in-frame beta chains. For every CDR3 protein sequence, its rows merge into one entry that carries the most common genes and DNA. TCRdb, not the original authors, processed these V and J calls. This sample comprises 60,000 or so distinct CDR3 sequences, more than 8.5% of them detected only once. The ten largest clones take up 17% of the sample.

Sequences SGHAT (CDR1) and FQDESV (CDR2) are obtained from the germline V gene (reference sequence). The germline V end is reduced by 4 bases and the J end by 13 bases; junction bases left unmatched: 10. Taken from cysteine to phenylalanine, the CDR3 has 14 residues. Of the read, only the CDR3 DNA is kept; its 42 bases are in frame from base 1. This receptor was obtained from an adult who was a healthcare worker with PCR-confirmed SARS-CoV-2 infection or an uninfected control (not recorded which). The V gene is TRBV11-1 and the J gene is TRBJ2-7, and 13 junctional nucleotides match TRBD2. The sequencing sample was made of whole blood. The DNA is TGTGCCAGCAGCTGGACTAGCGGGAGCCCGGAGAAATACTTC. The encoded protein is CASSWTSGSPEKYF.